This TCR beta chain originates from a study of graft-versus-host responses after intestinal transplantation. Assay: immunoSEQ multiplex PCR; the TCRdb copy retains only in-frame clones and omits some. The top ten clones hold over 2.5% of a sample with 90,000 to 150,000 clones, 85% to 95% of them seen once. With regard to this clone: What it binds is unknown.

The sample here was unstimulated CD8+ T cells sorted from spleen or lymph node cells, taken before intestinal transplant. The TCR sequence derives from a human donor who received an intestinal transplant.

CDR3 DNA sequence: TGTGCCAGCAGCCAATTTCCGCGGGCGAACACCGGGGAGCTGTTTTTT. The encoded protein is CASSQFPRANTGELFF. The chain has TRBV14 and TRBJ2-2; possibly TRBD2 for D (5 bases). V was shortened by 2 bases and J by 0 bases, with 10 bases between the two germline ends. Germline lookup yields CDR1 SGHDN and CDR2 FVKESK. The CDR3 contains 16 residues.